Listed here are 5 T cell receptor beta chains from one sample, sequenced in a study of breast tumors, draining lymph nodes, adjacent tissues. TCRdb processed the multiplex PCR reads anew with MiXCR; each CDR3 protein has one entry. The table includes some 38,000 distinct CDR3 sequences, roughly 32% detected once. Sequences were obtained from breast tumor tissue. The receptors derive from a female donor with breast cancer. Some clones in this sample may be carry-over from other donors' samples.

The CDR3 region is CASSEDRYHHTYEQYF. The CDR3 bases are TGTGCCAGCAGTGAGGACAGGTACCATCACACCTACGAGCAGTACTTC. The chain recombines TRBV6-1 with TRBJ2-7; 7 bases are shared with TRBD1. J was trimmed by 2 bases and V by 3 bases; bases with no gene match: 10. This CDR3 region has 16 residues. In germline, CDR1 is MNHNS, CDR2 SASEGT.

This clonotype was recorded once. A clone one base away is much larger, so this may be a read error. The chain carries TRBV3-2 and TRBJ2-5. TRBV3-2 has pseudogene status. There are 13 residues in the CDR3. CDR3 in amino acids: CASIVREHETQYF. CDR3 sequence (DNA): TGTGCCAGCATCGTGCGAGAACATGAGACCCAGTACTTC.

The gene calls are TRBV29-1 and TRBJ2-1; 10 bases are shared with TRBD2. Losses at the gene ends were 7 bases for V and 6 bases for J; bases not matched to a gene: 9. Germline assignment: CDR1 SQVTM and CDR2 ANQGSEA. This CDR3 contains 14 residues. CDR3 residues: CSAPSGRVGNEQFF. The DNA for the CDR3 is TGCAGCGCCCCGAGCGGGAGGGTCGGCAATGAGCAGTTCTTC.

This clonotype occurred many times. J is TRBJ2-1 and V is TRBV6-1; D gene unclear. The CDR3 consists of 19 residues. V gave up 3 bases and J gave up 5 bases, with 26 bases separating them. The germline CDR1 and CDR2 sequences are MNHNS and SASEGT. The CDR3 reads CASSETGFGTVTAHNEQFF. The CDR3, as DNA: TGTGCCAGCAGTGAGACGGGCTTCGGTACAGTCACCGCCCACAATGAGCAGTTCTTC.

At least ten counts were recorded for this clonotype. The rearrangement links TRBV5-1 to TRBJ1-4; maybe TRBD1 (5 bases). This CDR3 is built from 14 residues. The V gene's germline CDR1 is SGHRS and CDR2 YFSETQ. The V and J ends lost 2 bases and 8 bases respectively, with 13 bases between them. CDR3: CASSLGEGGEKLFF. CDR3 coding DNA: TGCGCCAGCAGCTTAGGGGAAGGAGGCGAAAAACTGTTTTTT.